The rows below give T cell receptor beta chains drawn from one sample of a study of tumor-infiltrating lymphocytes in primary liver carcinoma. TCRdb reprocessed the multiplex PCR reads with MiXCR, giving one entry per CDR3 protein. The sample has roughly 57,000 distinct CDR3 sequences; 70% to 85% are singletons. Sequenced input: liver tumor tissue from sampling region 2. These receptors originate from a man in his forties or fifties with primary liver carcinoma and hepatitis B virus infection. CDR3s include the opening cysteine and the closing phenylalanine or tryptophan. The D gene is left open where the match is weak.

V	J	D	CDR3
TRBV11-2	TRBJ2-2	.	CASSRLRNACTGELFF
TRBV10-3	TRBJ2-3	.	CAISESNKGVTDTQYF
TRBV6-1	TRBJ2-7	.	CASSEVREAGNEQYF
TRBV11-2	TRBJ2-5	.	CASRSRVSAHQETQYF
TRBV11-2	TRBJ1-5	TRBD1	CASSPGTGVHQPQHF
TRBV29-1	TRBJ2-5	.	CSVGVGLSQYF
TRBV11-2	TRBJ2-1	TRBD2	CAGSPQREGLGEQSF
TRBV29-1	TRBJ1-5	.	CSVIGQINQPRHF
TRBV28	TRBJ2-7	TRBD2	CANSLGMASGMREQYF
TRBV4-2	TRBJ2-5	.	CASSQVIQETQYF
TRBV7-8	TRBJ2-2	.	CASSLVRQNTGELFF
TRBV11-3	TRBJ2-1	.	CASSLGVSNNEQIF
TRBV6-1	TRBJ2-5	TRBD2	CVSSDQAGDQEIKYF
TRBV12-3/TRBV12-4	TRBJ2-1	.	CASKLALLEQFF
TRBV4-2	TRBJ2-3	TRBD2	CASSPTSTSSGRYTDTQYF
TRBV29-1	TRBJ1-5	TRBD1	CSVAVTQGASNQPEHF
TRBV29-1	TRBJ2-2	.	CSVGGGTGELFF
TRBV6-5	TRBJ2-2	TRBD1	CASSYWDREGGLFF
TRBV28	TRBJ1-1	.	CASSLGDKSEAFF
TRBV29-1	TRBJ2-3	TRBD1	CSVEGQGVMHHSTDTQYF
TRBV10-3	TRBJ2-3	TRBD2	CAISDVGLAGADDTQYF
TRBV6-2/TRBV6-3	TRBJ2-3	.	CGSSYPRGTAKGYTQYF
TRBV11-2	TRBJ2-5	.	CASSQTPGAWKKTQYF
TRBV20-1	TRBJ2-5	TRBD1	CSACWDSGETQYF